The present entry profiles one TCR beta chain with its context. What it binds is unknown. This CDR3 comprises 17 residues. Unmatched junction bases numbered 13, after V lost 4 bases and J lost 4 bases. Germline values: CDR1 SGDLS, CDR2 YYNGEE. It was 5'RACE with constant-segment primers that produced the TCR alpha and TCR beta cDNA libraries, which carried sample barcodes and UMIs. One entry per CDR3 protein, called by TCRdb with MiXCR from the 5' RACE reads. Of tens of thousands of distinct CDR3 sequences listed, 16% are singletons. These data belong to a study of T-cell memory formation after mild COVID-19. General study findings and limits: Clones shrinking from day 15 to 85 showed even CD4/CD8 mixes; later expanders tilted CD4+.

This clonotype was sampled from an adult woman who had mild COVID-19 (a few samples of this study predate the infection). Cell type and time point are not known. This chain links TRBV9 with TRBJ2-2; 7 bases map to TRBD2. The sequenced sample consisted of PBMCs or a T cell subset sorted from them (not recorded which). The CDR3: CASSPPSGREGTGELFF. CDR3 sequence (DNA): TGTGCCAGCAGCCCACCCTCGGGCAGGGAGGGCACCGGGGAGCTGTTTTTT. Full variable domain (rest looked up from reference TRBV9 and TRBJ2-2): DSGVTQTPKHLITATGQRVTLRCSPRSGDLSVYWYQQSLDQGLQFLIQYYNGEERAKGNILERFSAQQFPDLHSELNLSSLELGDSALYFCASSPPSGREGTGELFFGEGSRLTVL.